One and the same sample provided the 7 T cell receptor beta chains below, sequenced in a study of T cell responses to AZD1222 COVID-19 vaccine. Sequenced by immunoSEQ multiplex PCR; TCRdb stores in-frame clones only, minus some. The sample includes approximately 24,000 clones, roughly 88% of them seen just once. The material was peripheral blood, obtained 28 days after the second AZD1222 dose. These receptors were obtained from an adult who received the AZD1222 COVID-19 vaccine.

This clone appeared a single time. The chain combines TRBV27 with TRBJ1-5, with a weak D call TRBD1 (5 bases). Deletions cut 2 bases from V and 1 base from J, with 18 bases between. Per the germline V gene, CDR1 is MNHEY and CDR2 is SMNVEV (reference sequence). CDR3 length: 18 amino acids. CDR3 sequence (DNA): TGTGCCAGCAGTTTAGGGTACGGGGGGGGAACCAGCAATCAGCCCCAGCATTTT. Translation: CASSLGYGGGTSNQPQHF.

This chain connects TRBV28 to TRBJ1-2; a weak D match, TRBD1 (6 bases). V was shortened by 2 bases and J by 8 bases, with 12 bases between the two germline ends. CDR3 length: 13 amino acids. Germline V gene sequence: CDR1 MDHEN, CDR2 SYDVKM. This CDR3 is CASSLGAGDGYTF. The DNA of the CDR3 is TGTGCCAGCAGTTTAGGCGCAGGGGACGGCTACACCTTC.

The chain combines TRBV5-6 with TRBJ1-2; 11 positions match TRBD1. V lost 3 bases and J lost 5; bases outside the gene matches: 3. Germline V gene lookup returns CDR1 SGHDT and CDR2 YYEEEE. This CDR3 contains 14 residues. The CDR3 protein is CASSSGTGGYGYTF. Here the CDR3 DNA reads TGTGCCAGCAGCTCTGGGACAGGGGGGTATGGCTACACCTTC.

The chain links TRBV5-1 to TRBJ2-3; 8 bases are shared with TRBD1. The junction had 7 bases not matched to a gene; V was cut back by 2 bases and J by 5 bases. The CDR3 covers 15 residues. CDR1 and CDR2 from the germline V gene are SGHRS and YFSETQ. This chain's CDR3 is CASSFAGGVGDTQYF. CDR3 bases: TGCGCCAGCAGCTTCGCAGGGGGCGTCGGAGATACGCAGTATTTT.

The J gene is TRBJ1-3, the V gene TRBV11-2; TRBD1 matches 9 bases. V lost 4 bases to trimming and J lost 3 bases; unmatched junction nucleotides: 4. The CDR3 sequence is 15 residues long. The germline gives CDR1 SGHAT, CDR2 FQNNGV. CDR3 in amino acids: CASSWTGEGGNTIYF. The CDR3 DNA reads TGTGCCAGCAGCTGGACAGGGGAAGGTGGAAACACCATATATTTT.

This clone was seen a single time. The chain is built from TRBV4-3 and TRBJ2-7, with a possible D match to TRBD2 (5 bases). The CDR3 consists of 13 residues. Germline V gene lookup returns CDR1 LGHNA and CDR2 YSLEER. V shed 2 bases and J shed 4 bases, with 9 bases lying between them. The CDR3: CASSQFSGYEQYF. The CDR3, as DNA: TGCGCCAGCAGCCAATTTTCGGGGTACGAGCAGTACTTC.

A remark on this clone: Other DNA sequences in this sample translate to the same CDR3. The chain joins TRBV5-1 to TRBJ1-6, with D unresolved. In germline, CDR1 is SGHRS, CDR2 YFSETQ. The CDR3 runs to 12 residues. Trimming shortened V by 4 bases and J by 5 bases, and 4 bases separated the two germline ends. The CDR3 loop is CASSRDNSPLHF. The CDR3 nucleotides are TGCGCCAGCAGCAGGGATAATTCACCCCTCCACTTT.